The clone carrying this T cell receptor (beta chain) was picked up a small number of times. This sample was taken from a study of T cell changes during pregnancy in multiple sclerosis. Clones were sequenced by immunoSEQ multiplex PCR, and TCRdb holds only the in-frame ones, with some missing. The data hold tens of thousands of clones, with around 88% observed a single time. The CDR3 extends over 16 amino acids. Germline V CDR1 and CDR2: SQVTM, ANQGSEA. The V gene lost 6 bases and the J gene lost 0 bases, with 15 bases spanning the gap. The sequenced sample was CD4+ T cells from peripheral blood mononuclear cells, obtained in the first trimester of pregnancy. This sequence joins TRBV29-1 and TRBJ2-6; possible D gene TRBD1, 6 bases. The receptor was isolated from a female donor in good health, enrolled as a control in a pregnancy study. In DNA, the CDR3 is TGCAGCGTGGCCCGGGACACAGACTCTGGGGCCAACGTCCTGACTTTC. Protein: CSVARDTDSGANVLTF.